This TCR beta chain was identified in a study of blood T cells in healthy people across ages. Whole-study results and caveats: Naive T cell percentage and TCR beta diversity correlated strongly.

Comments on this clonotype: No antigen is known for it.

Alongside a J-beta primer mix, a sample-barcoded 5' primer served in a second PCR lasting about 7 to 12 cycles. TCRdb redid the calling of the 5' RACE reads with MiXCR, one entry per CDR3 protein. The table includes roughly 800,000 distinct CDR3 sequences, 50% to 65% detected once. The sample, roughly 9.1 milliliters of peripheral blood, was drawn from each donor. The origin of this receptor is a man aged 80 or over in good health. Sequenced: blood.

This CDR3 reads CASSQVGLGAKNEQYF. CDR3 DNA sequence: TGTGCCAGCAGCCAAGTTGGGCTAGGAGCGAAAAATGAGCAGTACTTC. The V call is TRBV4-2, the J call TRBJ2-5, with D unresolved. Germline CDR1 is LGHNA and CDR2 is YNFKEQ. Trimming took 1 base from V and 11 from J, leaving 23 bases between them. The CDR3 has 16 amino acids.